The T cell receptor beta chain described here comes from a study of T cell changes during pregnancy in multiple sclerosis. Losses at the gene ends were 5 bases for V and 1 base for J; bases not matched to a gene: 6. This CDR3 has 15 residues. Germline V gene sequence: CDR1 SGHVS, CDR2 FNYEAQ. The data were produced by immunoSEQ multiplex PCR, yet TCRdb's version contains in-frame clones alone and is incomplete. The sample lists 20,000 or so clones, around 86% occurring once. The clonotype originates from a female donor in good health, enrolled as a control in a pregnancy study. The chain employs TRBV7-6 and TRBJ2-3; 7 bases match TRBD2. The specimen comprised CD8+ T cells from peripheral blood mononuclear cells, sampled in the third trimester of pregnancy. CDR3 in DNA: TGTGCCAGCAGCCCAGGGACTATTCGCACAGATACGCAGTATTTT. Translating gives CASSPGTIRTDTQYF.